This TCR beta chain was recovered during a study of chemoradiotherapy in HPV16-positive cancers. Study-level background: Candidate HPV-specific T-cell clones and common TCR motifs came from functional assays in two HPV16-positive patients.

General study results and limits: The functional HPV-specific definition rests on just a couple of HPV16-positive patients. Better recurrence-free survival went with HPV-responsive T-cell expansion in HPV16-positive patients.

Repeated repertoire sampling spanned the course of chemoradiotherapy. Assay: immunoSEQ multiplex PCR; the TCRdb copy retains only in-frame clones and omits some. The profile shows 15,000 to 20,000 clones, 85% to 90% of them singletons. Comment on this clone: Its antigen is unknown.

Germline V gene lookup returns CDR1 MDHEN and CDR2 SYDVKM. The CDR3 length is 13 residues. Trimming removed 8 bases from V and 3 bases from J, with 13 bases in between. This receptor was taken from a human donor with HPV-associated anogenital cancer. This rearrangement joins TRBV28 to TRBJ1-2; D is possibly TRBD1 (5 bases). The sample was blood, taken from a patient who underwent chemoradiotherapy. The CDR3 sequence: CASCSGTDYGYTF. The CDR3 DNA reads TGTGCCAGCTGCTCCGGGACGGACTATGGCTACACCTTC.